The T cell receptor (beta chain) described here comes from a study of cytomegalovirus exposure and HLA in healthy donors. Study-level results: Based on reports, TCR beta sequences accurately predicted HLA-A and HLA-B alleles for most subjects. Analyzed later, most CMV-associated TCR beta chains appeared HLA-restricted.

This PCR relied on a set of 60 Vbeta primers and 13 Jbeta primers. Profiled with immunoSEQ multiplex PCR; TCRdb holds only in-frame clones, not every one. The profile shows about 190,000 clones, less than 85% of them singletons. A note on this clone: Its antigen is undetermined.

Healthy bone marrow donors made up the donor group. Sequencing input: PBMCs. The receptor was derived from a man aged 25 to 45 in good health and CMV-seropositive.

The CDR3 reads CASKQGQAGEKLFF. The CDR3 DNA reads TGTGCCAGTAAACAAGGACAGGCCGGTGAAAAACTGTTTTTT. This chain uses TRBV19 with TRBJ1-4; 7 nucleotides match TRBD1. The CDR3 is 14 amino acids. Germline V gives CDR1 LNHDA, CDR2 SQIVND (reference sequence). V lost 7 bases to trimming and J lost 7 bases; unmatched junction nucleotides: 9.